These 27 T cell receptor beta chains were sequenced from one sample in a study of blood T cell repertoires in COVID-19. Clones were read by immunoSEQ multiplex PCR, and TCRdb kept only the in-frame ones, dropping some. The table includes around 380,000 clones, about 89% detected once. The sequenced sample consisted of PBMCs or T cells enriched from blood (not recorded which). The source of these receptors is a man aged 30 to 45 who had recovered from COVID-19.

This rearrangement joins TRBV14 to TRBJ2-7; D is unresolved. CDR3 length: 14 residues. Germline lookup yields CDR1 SGHDN and CDR2 FVKESK. V gave up 1 base and J gave up 2 bases, with 9 bases separating them. The CDR3 sequence: CASSQGQITYEQYF. In DNA form, the CDR3 reads TGTGCCAGCAGCCAAGGGCAAATCACCTACGAGCAGTACTTC.

This sequence joins TRBV23-1 and TRBJ2-1; TRBD2 aligns across 9 bases. TRBV23-1 is recorded as an ORF, its role being uncertain. This CDR3 contains 16 residues. V lost 3 bases, J lost 10 bases, and 13 bases stayed unmatched. The CDR3 sequence: CASSHPPRGGLGEQFF. Written as DNA, the CDR3 is TGCGCCAGCAGTCACCCTCCGCGGGGGGGCCTAGGGGAGCAGTTCTTC.

V gene TRBV30 combines with J gene TRBJ1-4; D may be TRBD1 (6 bases). Germline CDR1 reads GTSNPN; CDR2 reads SVGIG (reference sequence). The CDR3 loop spans 13 amino acids. V gave up 1 base and J gave up 8 bases, with 11 bases separating them. The CDR3 DNA reads TGTGCCTGGAGTGGACAGGTCAGGGAAAAACTGTTTTTT. It specifies CAWSGQVREKLFF.

J is TRBJ2-7 and V is TRBV29-1, with 8 bases that match TRBD1. Germline V gene sequence: CDR1 SQVTM, CDR2 ANQGSEA. The CDR3 contains 16 residues. V lost 2 bases to trimming and J lost 5 bases; unmatched junction nucleotides: 14. The CDR3: CSVETRQGKFWNEQYF. The CDR3, as DNA: TGCAGCGTTGAAACCCGACAGGGGAAATTTTGGAACGAGCAGTACTTC.

The CDR3 nucleotides read TGTGCCAGCAGTTTCGGACGGAGGGAGGCTTTCTTT. Protein product: CASSFGRREAFF. The chain couples TRBV2 to TRBJ1-1, with no clear D. Germline V gene sequence: CDR1 SNHLY, CDR2 FYNNEI. Deletions cut 5 bases from V and 11 bases from J, with 15 bases between. The CDR3 spans 12 residues.

The gene calls are TRBV5-5 and TRBJ2-7; D possibly corresponds to TRBD2 (5 bases). The germline CDR1 and CDR2 sequences are SGHKS and YYEKEE (reference sequence). This CDR3 spans 18 amino acids. V was cut by 0 bases and J by 1 base, with 20 bases left in between. The chain's CDR3 is CASSLAWRLALGSYEQYF. DNA of the CDR3: TGTGCCAGCAGCTTGGCCTGGAGGCTAGCCCTTGGGTCCTACGAGCAGTACTTC.

This chain links TRBV18 with TRBJ1-2; the match to TRBD1 covers 9 bases. V lost 4 bases, J lost 4 bases, and 13 bases stayed unmatched. This CDR3 has 17 amino acids. CDR1 is KGHSH and CDR2 is LQKENI in the germline V gene. CDR3 sequence reads: CASSQGTGTGFSYGYTF. The CDR3 bases are TGTGCCAGCTCACAAGGAACCGGGACAGGGTTTAGCTATGGCTACACCTTC. Full variable domain (rest looked up from reference TRBV18 and TRBJ1-2): NAGVMQNPRHLVRRRGQEARLRCSPMKGHSHVYWYRQLPEEGLKFMVYLQKENIIDESGMPKERFSAEFPKEGPSILRIQQVVRGDSAAYFCASSQGTGTGFSYGYTFGSGTRLTVV.

The chain joins TRBV12-3 or TRBV12-4 to TRBJ1-2; D possibly corresponds to TRBD1 (6 bases). Deletions cut 8 bases from V and 4 bases from J, with 14 bases between. CDR3 size: 13 residues. This CDR3 reads CASRRDTTYGYTF. In nucleotides, the CDR3 is TGTGCCAGCCGCAGGGACACCACCTATGGCTACACCTTC.

The chain employs TRBV11-3 and TRBJ2-1; D unresolved. Trimming left V 2 bases short and J 10 bases short, with 12 bases between. Germline assignment: CDR1 SGHNT and CDR2 YENEEA. CDR3 length equals 13 residues. CDR3 amino acids: CASSLNQVAEQFF. As DNA, the CDR3 is TGTGCCAGCAGCTTAAACCAAGTGGCCGAGCAGTTCTTC.

The genes are TRBV5-5 and TRBJ1-1; TRBD1 aligns across 9 bases. Losses at the gene ends were 1 base for V and 4 bases for J; bases not matched to a gene: 11. Germline assignment: CDR1 SGHKS and CDR2 YYEKEE (reference sequence). This CDR3 is 17 amino acids long. CDR3 sequence: CASSLPVNRGHGTEAFF. The DNA for the CDR3 is TGTGCCAGCAGCTTGCCGGTTAACAGGGGGCATGGCACTGAAGCTTTCTTT.

In regard to this clone: This sample includes further DNA sequences coding for the same CDR3. In nucleotides, the CDR3 is TGTGCCAGCTCACCGGGACAGAGCAATCAGCCCCAGCATTTT. The encoded protein is CASSPGQSNQPQHF. The chain employs TRBV18 and TRBJ1-5; 7 nucleotides agree with TRBD1. V lost 3 bases and J lost 1; bases outside the gene matches: 0. The CDR3 consists of 14 residues. CDR1 is KGHSH and CDR2 is LQKENI in the germline V gene.

CDR3 coding DNA: TGTGCCAGCAGTTACTCAGAGGGAACCGAAGCTTTCTTT. The encoded protein is CASSYSEGTEAFF. The gene calls are TRBV6-2 or TRBV6-3 and TRBJ1-1; D is unclear. This CDR3 region has 13 residues. The V gene lost 0 bases and the J gene lost 8 bases, with 10 bases spanning the gap. Germline CDR1 and CDR2: MNHEY and SVGEGT.

The chain links TRBV6-1 to TRBJ1-5; 8 bases align to TRBD1. Germline CDR1 is MNHNS and CDR2 is SASEGT. Germline trimming cut 0 bases from V and 9 bases from J; bases unmatched to any gene: 10. This CDR3 has 16 amino acids. The CDR3 nucleotides read TGTGCCAGCAGTGAAGCCCCGGGACAGGACCTAGGGCCCCAGCATTTT. Translated: CASSEAPGQDLGPQHF.

The chain joins TRBV10-1 to TRBJ2-3, with TRBD1 matching over 12 bases. Looked up from germline, CDR1 is WNHNN and CDR2 is SYGVQD (reference sequence). V shed 3 bases, J shed 4 bases, and the junction held 5 bases outside the gene matches. CDR3 length equals 16 residues. The CDR3 nucleotides read TGCGCCAGCAGTGAATTCGGGACAGGGGGCTCAGATACGCAGTATTTT. It is translated as CASSEFGTGGSDTQYF.

The genes are TRBV4-1 and TRBJ2-7; D may be TRBD2 (7 bases). Per the germline V gene, CDR1 is MGHRA and CDR2 is YSYEKL. Deletions cut 0 bases from V and 5 bases from J, with 17 bases between. There are 16 residues in the CDR3. CDR3 nucleotide sequence: TGCGCCAGCAGCCAAGAAATCCGGGGGGCATCCCACGAGCAGTACTTC. Translated, it gives CASSQEIRGASHEQYF.

The chain combines TRBV6-5 with TRBJ2-3; D uncertain. Trimming left V 8 bases short and J 4 bases short, with 10 bases between. The CDR3 loop spans 12 amino acids. Per germline, CDR1 MNHEY and CDR2 SVGAGI. DNA for the CDR3: TGTGCCAGCGGGCCCTCCTCAGATACGCAGTATTTT. This sequence encodes CASGPSSDTQYF.

This clone appeared a few times. V and J are TRBV14 and TRBJ1-1; D is unresolved. Germline values: CDR1 SGHDN, CDR2 FVKESK. Trimming took 2 bases from V and 1 from J, leaving 8 bases between them. The CDR3 spans 14 residues. CDR3 DNA sequence: TGTGCCAGCAGCCAATTGGGCACGAACACTGAAGCTTTCTTT. It specifies CASSQLGTNTEAFF.

The chain joins TRBV4-1 to TRBJ1-5, with a possible D match to TRBD1 (5 bases). Germline lookup yields CDR1 MGHRA and CDR2 YSYEKL. V lost 4 bases, J lost 6 bases, and 16 bases lay in between. The CDR3 totals 15 residues. The CDR3 loop reads CASSPDTYYSQPQHF. CDR3 DNA sequence: TGCGCCAGCAGCCCGGACACATACTATAGTCAGCCCCAGCATTTT.

The chain has TRBV4-2 and TRBJ1-2, with TRBD1 matching 7 bases. The ends lost 4 bases at V and 0 bases at J; junction bases unmatched: 8. CDR3 length equals 16 residues. The V gene's germline CDR1 is LGHNA and CDR2 YNFKEQ. The CDR3 DNA reads as TGTGCCAGCAGCCTGGGGGGACAGACTACTAACTATGGCTACACCTTC. It encodes CASSLGGQTTNYGYTF.

The chain couples TRBV6-6 to TRBJ2-3; tentatively, D is TRBD1 (5 bases). V dropped 2 bases and J dropped 0 bases, with 12 bases sitting between them. The CDR3 spans 16 residues. Germline-derived CDR1 and CDR2 are MNHNY and SVGAGI (reference sequence). The CDR3 nucleotides are TGTGCCAGCAGTTACGGGGCAGTCTCTAGCACAGATACGCAGTATTTT. Protein product: CASSYGAVSSTDTQYF.

J is TRBJ1-6 and V is TRBV18; 7 bases fit TRBD1. CDR3 size: 15 residues. With V trimmed by 2 bases and J by 5 bases, 3 bases remained unmatched. The germline V gene encodes CDR1 KGHSH and CDR2 LQKENI. DNA for the CDR3: TGTGCCAGCTCACCAGCGGGACAGAATAATTCACCCCTCCACTTT. This translates into CASSPAGQNNSPLHF.

This clone was seen a handful of times. The rearrangement joins TRBV2 to TRBJ1-4; D not resolved. CDR3 size: 17 residues. Trimming took 1 base from V and 7 from J, leaving 19 bases between them. From germline, CDR1 is SNHLY and CDR2 FYNNEI. The CDR3 spells CASSEGLSNGLSEKLFF. CDR3 coding DNA: TGTGCCAGCAGTGAAGGGTTGTCTAATGGGCTAAGTGAAAAACTGTTTTTT.

The chain couples TRBV7-9 to TRBJ1-3; the match to TRBD1 covers 9 bases. Unmatched junction bases numbered 4, after V lost 5 bases and J lost 2 bases. Germline CDR1 is SEHNR and CDR2 is FQNEAQ (reference sequence). The CDR3 spans 15 residues. CDR3 sequence: CASSPWTGAGNTIYF. DNA for the CDR3: TGTGCCAGCAGCCCGTGGACAGGGGCTGGAAACACCATATATTTT.

The chain uses TRBV7-9 and TRBJ1-3; TRBD1 might be the D (6 bases). Germline V CDR1 and CDR2: SEHNR, FQNEAQ (reference sequence). The CDR3 totals 15 residues. With 2 bases removed from V and 2 bases from J, the gap between germline ends came to 10 bases. The CDR3 DNA sequence: TGTGCCAGCAGCTTATTGACAGGAACTGGAAACACCATATATTTT. Translated, it gives CASSLLTGTGNTIYF. The whole variable domain, remainder taken from reference TRBV7-9 and TRBJ1-3, is DTGVSQNPRHKITKRGQNVTFRCDPISEHNRLYWYRQTLGQGPEFLTYFQNEAQLEKSRLLSDRFSAERPKGSFSTLEIQRTEQGDSAMYLCASSLLTGTGNTIYFGEGSWLTVV.

The chain uses TRBV6-2 or TRBV6-3 and TRBJ1-6; weak D call: TRBD1 (5 bases). CDR1 and CDR2 (germline): MNHEY, SVGEGT. The CDR3 sequence is 17 residues long. Trimming removed 5 bases from V and 0 bases from J, with 14 bases in between. CDR3 amino acids: CASSTGYLSSYNSPLHF. CDR3 sequence (DNA): TGTGCCAGCAGTACAGGCTACCTGAGCTCCTATAATTCACCCCTCCACTTT.

V gene TRBV5-1 combines with J gene TRBJ2-3, with D possibly matching TRBD1 (6 bases). The CDR3 loop spans 14 amino acids. The V end was cut by 5 bases, the J end by 6 bases, with 16 bases between. CDR1 and CDR2 (germline): SGHRS, YFSETQ. The CDR3 protein is CASRDTGSSDTQYF. The CDR3 nucleotides are TGCGCCAGCAGGGACACAGGGTCGTCGGATACGCAGTATTTT. The full variable domain, with the rest looked up from reference TRBV5-1 and TRBJ2-3, is KAGVTQTPRYLIKTRGQQVTLSCSPISGHRSVSWYQQTPGQGLQFLFEYFSETQRNKGNFPGRFSGRQFSNSRSEMNVSTLELGDSALYLCASRDTGSSDTQYFGPGTRLTVL.

The rearrangement uses TRBV6-2 or TRBV6-3 and TRBJ1-2; no clear D gene. The germline V and J ends were trimmed by 5 bases and 2 bases, with 12 bases remaining between them. CDR3 length equals 14 residues. The V gene's germline CDR1 is MNHEY and CDR2 SVGEGT. The CDR3 here is CASSLISLNYGYTF. In DNA, the CDR3 is TGTGCCAGCAGTCTCATCTCACTCAACTATGGCTACACCTTC.